The rows below give T cell receptor beta chains drawn from one sample of a study of monozygotic twins with inflammatory bowel disease. From its re-call of the 5' RACE reads, TCRdb lists each CDR3 protein once, without DNA. The sample table sets out about 380,000 distinct CDR3 sequences. The sample comprised blood. The receptors here all came from a human donor with ulcerative colitis or Crohn's disease, or a healthy co-twin of an affected twin (not recorded which). The CDR3 runs from the conserved cysteine through the conserved F or W.

TRBJ1-1,TRBV5-6,CASRFQRITEAFF
TRBJ1-5,TRBV11-2,CASSLGQGYSNQPQHF
TRBJ2-7,TRBV5-1,CASSWHPRDTEGYEQYF
TRBJ2-3,TRBV20-1,CSARDLLAGVTDTQYF
TRBJ1-5,TRBV29-1,CSVADGFLGNQPQHF
TRBJ2-3,TRBV5-1,CASSLYFGDTQYF
TRBJ1-1,TRBV5-1,CASSLEQGVGAFF
TRBJ1-6,TRBV14,CASSQVPVSPLHF
TRBJ1-5,TRBV24-1,CATSDLKGSNQPQHF
TRBJ2-1,TRBV5-1,CASSSNPSGGSGEQFF
TRBJ2-1,TRBV7-3,CASSINSGGSYNEQFF
TRBJ1-5,TRBV7-2,CASSFYRQGQNQPQHF
TRBJ1-4,TRBV6-1,CASSEPAYATNEKLFF
TRBJ2-1,TRBV6-5,CASSTDRGTYNEQFF
TRBJ1-2,TRBV4-2,CASSRGTDYGYTF
TRBJ2-3,TRBV20-1,CSARYVGGLLDTQYF
TRBJ2-7,TRBV10-3,CAVEDPGSYEQYF
TRBJ2-5,TRBV11-2,CASSFSPVDQYF
TRBJ2-1,TRBV5-6,CASSLGGADEQFF
TRBJ2-5,TRBV7-8,CASSLGPGMLGTQYF
TRBJ2-7,TRBV5-1,CASSSGTGFYEQYF
TRBJ1-4,TRBV5-1,CASSKGSPRTNEKLFF
TRBJ1-1,TRBV7-8,CAILPDRLNTEAFF
TRBJ2-1,TRBV20-1,CSADRTGRNNEQFF
TRBJ2-3,TRBV5-1,CASKSQGTGDTQYF
TRBJ2-2,TRBV20-1,CSARDSGVVTGELFF
TRBJ1-2,TRBV5-6,CASSLTGPVGYTF
TRBJ2-7,TRBV7-6,CASSLGRVPTSEQYF
TRBJ2-7,TRBV18,CASSPGQTSYEQYF
TRBJ2-4,TRBV7-8,CASSFDKSSKNIQYF
TRBJ1-2,TRBV4-1,CASSYMGYSPNYGYTF
TRBJ2-3,TRBV7-3,CASSLTSVFTDTQYF
TRBJ2-7,TRBV6-2/TRBV6-3,CASSYSSGGGLTYEQYF
TRBJ2-1,TRBV18,CASSPVGRGSYFDEQFF
TRBJ1-2,TRBV5-1,CASSLTGIYGYTF
TRBJ2-5,TRBV5-1,CASSLSVNQETQYF
TRBJ2-3,TRBV5-1,CASSLGQGAADTQYF
TRBJ2-7,TRBV7-3,CASSLVHGYEQYF
TRBJ2-1,TRBV3-1,CASSQTPPEGGSYNEQFF
TRBJ1-4,TRBV4-3,CASSHKRGQDEKLFF
TRBJ2-3,TRBV3-1,CASSQDLSRDTQYF
TRBJ2-7,TRBV7-2,CASSLALRGDTDPYEQYF
TRBJ2-3,TRBV4-3,CASSLSTSGGANTQYF
TRBJ2-3,TRBV20-1,CSARGGPMQYF
TRBJ2-3,TRBV20-1,CSAPGGAGDTQYF
TRBJ2-7,TRBV20-1,CSAPGTYSYEQYF
TRBJ1-6,TRBV7-3,CASSLTGTDNSPLHF
TRBJ2-1,TRBV5-1,CASSFLGEEQFF
TRBJ1-2,TRBV7-3,CASSPRGSYGYTF
TRBJ1-1,TRBV29-1,CSVETRPNTEAFF
TRBJ1-2,TRBV4-3,CASSRGVSGYTF
TRBJ2-1,TRBV20-1,CSARKGYEQFF
TRBJ2-3,TRBV4-2,CASSHADRGITDTQYF
TRBJ2-7,TRBV11-3,CASSLRAGNYHEQYF
TRBJ2-3,TRBV13,CASSEGLARGDTQYF
TRBJ2-4,TRBV20-1,CSATDTQAKNIQYF
TRBJ2-3,TRBV20-1,CSATTSGGARF
TRBJ2-3,TRBV20-1,CSARELAGVTDTQYF
TRBJ2-7,TRBV20-1,CSASGTQSSYEQYF
TRBJ2-7,TRBV21-1,CASSKSQWGQGAAYEQYF